These T cell receptor beta chains were read from a single sample in a study of blood T cell repertoires in COVID-19. Produced via immunoSEQ multiplex PCR; TCRdb's table is partial and in-frame only. The data contain 300,000 to 400,000 clones, more than 85% of them singletons. Specimen: PBMCs or T cells enriched from blood (not recorded which). The receptors originated from a woman in her twenties or thirties who had recovered from COVID-19. Each CDR3 is given with its conserved first and last residue. A D gene is named only where the DNA matches it firmly. For some rows the clone size is stated as once, few or many, or as a class when expanded; others skip it.

d_call j_call clone_size v_call cdr3_aa cdr3_nt
TRBD1 TRBJ1-2 NA TRBV29-1 CSAHMDRDGGYTF TGCAGCGCTCATATGGACAGGGATGGGGGCTACACCTTC
TRBD1 TRBJ2-2 NA TRBV5-1 CASSLLGQGHNTGELFF TGCGCCAGCAGCTTGTTGGGACAGGGGCATAACACCGGGGAGCTGTTTTTT
TRBD2 TRBJ2-1 few TRBV28 CATGREAGGRSNEQFF TGTGCCACTGGCAGGGAGGCGGGGGGGCGTTCCAATGAGCAGTTCTTC
TRBD1 TRBJ1-1 NA TRBV6-4 CASSVTGANTEAFF TGTGCCAGCAGTGTAACAGGGGCTAACACTGAAGCTTTCTTT
TRBD1 TRBJ1-2 NA TRBV28 CAEGAGANYGYTF TGTGCCGAGGGGGCAGGTGCAAACTATGGCTACACCTTC
NA TRBJ1-3 NA TRBV14 CASSHWRARDGASGNTIYF TGTGCCAGCAGCCATTGGAGGGCCCGGGACGGAGCCTCTGGAAACACCATATATTTT
TRBD1 TRBJ1-2 NA TRBV5-1 CASSAPDRGQGYGYTF TGCGCCAGCAGCGCTCCGGACAGGGGGCAAGGTTATGGCTACACCTTC
TRBD2 TRBJ2-3 NA TRBV4-1 CASSQTRGGETSGGPPDTQYF TGCGCCAGCAGCCAAACACGCGGCGGGGAGACTAGCGGGGGGCCCCCAGATACGCAGTATTTT
NA TRBJ1-1 NA TRBV6-5 CASSYSTSGGDTEAFF TGTGCCAGCAGTTACTCGACGTCGGGGGGGGACACTGAAGCTTTCTTT
NA TRBJ2-1 NA TRBV28 CASSSGTGQGVDYEQFF TGTGCCAGCAGTTCCGGGACTGGCCAGGGTGTTGACTACGAGCAGTTCTTC
NA TRBJ2-7 NA TRBV18 CASSPNPGERQYF TGTGCCAGCTCACCTAATCCCGGGGAAAGGCAGTACTTC
NA TRBJ2-1 NA TRBV30 CAWSVLAYNEQFF TGTGCCTGGAGTGTACTTGCATACAATGAGCAGTTCTTC
TRBD1 TRBJ1-1 NA TRBV7-9 CASSLGQGAGSTEAFF TGTGCCAGCAGCTTAGGGCAGGGGGCAGGTAGCACTGAAGCTTTCTTT
TRBD1 TRBJ2-1 NA TRBV29-1 CSVEGDRAKSYNEQFF TGCAGCGTTGAAGGGGACAGGGCCAAGTCCTACAATGAGCAGTTCTTC
NA TRBJ2-2 NA TRBV6-5 CASSSRLNTGELFF TGTGCCAGCAGTAGCCGGTTAAACACCGGGGAGCTGTTTTTT
TRBD1 TRBJ2-5 NA TRBV5-1 CASSPGQGTYQETQYF TGCGCCAGCAGCCCCGGACAGGGGACGTACCAAGAGACCCAGTACTTC
TRBD1 TRBJ2-7 NA TRBV5-1 CASSQPGQGEEQYF TGCGCCAGCAGCCAGCCGGGACAGGGGGAAGAGCAGTACTTC
NA TRBJ1-6 NA TRBV5-1 CASSLMTATNNSPLHF TGCGCCAGCAGCTTGATGACAGCCACTAATAATTCACCCCTCCACTTT
NA TRBJ1-3 once TRBV7-9 CASSFRLDGNTIYF TGTGCCAGCAGCTTTCGGCTAGATGGAAACACCATATATTTT
TRBD2 TRBJ2-3 NA TRBV28 CAIRSGLAGLAGGQYF TGTGCCATTAGGTCCGGACTAGCGGGGTTGGCGGGCGGGCAGTATTTT
TRBD2 TRBJ2-1 once TRBV19 CASSFLAGGFGNEQFF TGTGCCAGTAGTTTTTTAGCGGGGGGGTTTGGGAATGAGCAGTTCTTC
TRBD1 TRBJ2-7 NA TRBV2 CASRGGTGTHEQYF TGTGCCAGCAGGGGAGGGACAGGGACCCACGAGCAGTACTTC
TRBD1 TRBJ1-1 once TRBV18 CASSPGQGRWDTEAFF TGTGCCAGCTCACCCGGACAGGGGCGCTGGGACACTGAAGCTTTCTTT